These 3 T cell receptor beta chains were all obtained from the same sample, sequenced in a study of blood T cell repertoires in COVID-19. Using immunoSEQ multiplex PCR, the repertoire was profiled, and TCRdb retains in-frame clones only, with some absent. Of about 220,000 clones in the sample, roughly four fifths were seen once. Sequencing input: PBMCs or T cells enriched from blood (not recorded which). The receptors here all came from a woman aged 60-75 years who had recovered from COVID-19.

This CDR3 is CASSSRDHNQPQHF. As DNA, the CDR3 is TGTGCCAGTAGCTCCAGGGATCACAATCAGCCCCAGCATTTT. The V call is TRBV19, the J call TRBJ1-5; D perhaps matches TRBD1 (5 bases). V lost 6 bases and J 3 bases, leaving 12 bases between the germline ends. Germline assignment: CDR1 LNHDA and CDR2 SQIVND (reference sequence). The CDR3 contains 14 residues.

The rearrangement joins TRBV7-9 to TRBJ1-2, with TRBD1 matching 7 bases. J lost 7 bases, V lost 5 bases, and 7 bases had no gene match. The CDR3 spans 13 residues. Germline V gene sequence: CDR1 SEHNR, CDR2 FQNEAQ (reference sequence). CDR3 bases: TGTGCCAGCAGCGAAAACCGACAGGGTGGCTACACCTTC. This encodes CASSENRQGGYTF. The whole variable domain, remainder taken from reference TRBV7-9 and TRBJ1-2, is DTGVSQNPRHKITKRGQNVTFRCDPISEHNRLYWYRQTLGQGPEFLTYFQNEAQLEKSRLLSDRFSAERPKGSFSTLEIQRTEQGDSAMYLCASSENRQGGYTFGSGTRLTVV.

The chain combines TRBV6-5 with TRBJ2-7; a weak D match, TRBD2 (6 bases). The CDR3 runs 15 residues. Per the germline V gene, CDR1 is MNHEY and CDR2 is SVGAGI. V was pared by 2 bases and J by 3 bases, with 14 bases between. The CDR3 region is CASSYLRGGDYEQYF. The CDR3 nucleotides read TGTGCCAGCAGTTACCTGCGGGGAGGCGACTACGAGCAGTACTTC.